This T cell receptor beta chain was recovered during a study of T cell responses to AZD1222 COVID-19 vaccine. Measured with immunoSEQ multiplex PCR; TCRdb has only the in-frame clones, and not every one. Of roughly 150,000 clones listed, about 88% were seen once; the top ten hold just over 5%. Study observations and caveats: Scientists sampled the repertoires only once the peak T cell response had passed. White British donors predominated, females outnumbered males, and clonal diversity was possibly underestimated. CD4 TCRs covered the whole spike, strongest at regions 160-218 and 743-854.

A note on this clone: What it recognizes is unknown.

The CDR3 is 16 residues long. V lost 6 bases to trimming and J lost 5 bases; unmatched junction nucleotides: 5. Germline lookup yields CDR1 SNHLY and CDR2 FYNNEI. Here the sequenced sample was peripheral blood, taken on day 0 of AZD1222 vaccination. This chain uses TRBV2 with TRBJ2-1; 15 nucleotides align to TRBD2. The clonotype comes from an adult in good health. The CDR3 DNA follows: TGTGCCAGCAGCCCGGGACTAGCGGGAGGCAACAATGAGCAGTTCTTC. Translating gives CASSPGLAGGNNEQFF.